This T cell receptor beta chain was recovered during a study of blood T cell repertoires in COVID-19. About the study: Collection of acute and convalescent COVID-19 samples took place in the United States, Italy and Spain. T cells, B-cell-depleted T cells, or PBMCs provided the cDNA or gDNA that served as material.

In the authors' methods: Scientists estimated how many nucleated cells there were by amplifying reference gene primers. Assay: immunoSEQ multiplex PCR; the TCRdb copy retains only in-frame clones and omits some. V and J calls and clone size come straight from that table; D and trimming were deduced from the DNA. This table holds a few hundred thousand clones, over 75% found once. This clone was recorded only once. The CDR3 is 14 amino acids. V was shortened by 4 bases and J by 5 bases, with 13 bases between the two germline ends. Germline values: CDR1 SGHTA, CDR2 FQGNSA. What was sequenced was peripheral blood. The chain recombines TRBV7-2 with TRBJ2-3; no definite D call. This sequence originates from a woman between 45 and 60 years old who had recovered from COVID-19. The CDR3, as DNA: TGTGCCAGCAGCTCAACGATTGCAGGAGATACGCAGTATTTT. It codes for CASSSTIAGDTQYF.